Each of the 16 T cell receptor beta chains below was sequenced from the same sample in a study of cytomegalovirus exposure and HLA in healthy donors. The protocol was immunoSEQ multiplex PCR, while the TCRdb copy is restricted to in-frame clones and leaves out a portion. The table lists under 250,000 clones, 83% of them singletons. The sample was PBMCs. The receptors stem from a woman aged 18-29 years in good health and CMV-seronegative.

The genes are TRBV9 and TRBJ2-3; D gene ambiguous. Germline lookup yields CDR1 SGDLS and CDR2 YYNGEE. This CDR3 comprises 13 residues. V lost 3 bases and J lost 0, with 5 bases in between. The DNA for the CDR3 is TGTGCCAGCAGCGGTACGAGCACAGATACGCAGTATTTT. It codes for CASSGTSTDTQYF.

The J gene is TRBJ2-2, the V gene TRBV27; 9 bases agree with TRBD1. Germline V gene lookup returns CDR1 MNHEY and CDR2 SMNVEV (reference sequence). Trimming removed 8 bases from V and 2 bases from J; junction bases left unmatched: 6. The CDR3 consists of 15 residues. CDR3 nucleotide sequence: TGTGCCAGCCGCCGGGACAGGGTTAACACCGGGGAGCTGTTTTTT. The encoded protein is CASRRDRVNTGELFF.

V gene TRBV5-6 combines with J gene TRBJ2-7, with D perhaps TRBD2 (6 bases). V lost 0 bases, J lost 4 bases, and 14 bases lay in between. Germline V lookup: CDR1 SGHDT, CDR2 YYEEEE. The CDR3 spans 15 residues. The CDR3 region is CASSLGASVLYEQYF. The CDR3 DNA sequence: TGTGCCAGCAGCTTGGGGGCTAGCGTTCTATACGAGCAGTACTTC.

This clone was recorded only once. V gene TRBV7-8 combines with J gene TRBJ2-7, with D possibly matching TRBD1 (6 bases). The germline V gene encodes CDR1 SGHVS and CDR2 FQNEAQ. The V gene lost 5 bases and the J gene lost 1 base, with 15 bases spanning the gap. There are 15 residues in the CDR3. The CDR3 protein is CASSPGSDSSYEQYF. As DNA, the CDR3 is TGTGCCAGCAGCCCGGGGTCGGACAGTTCCTACGAGCAGTACTTC.

This rearrangement joins TRBV2 to TRBJ1-1; 8 nucleotides match TRBD1. J lost 3 bases, V lost 9 bases, and 12 bases had no gene match. The CDR3 totals 15 residues. CDR1 SNHLY and CDR2 FYNNEI come from the germline V gene. Written as DNA, the CDR3 is TGTGCCAGTTCGTTAGAACAGGGGGTTTACACTGAAGCTTTCTTT. Amino acid sequence: CASSLEQGVYTEAFF.

The chain recombines TRBV19 with TRBJ2-1; TRBD2 matches 14 bases. J gave up 9 bases and V 5 bases, and 6 bases lay outside the gene matches. The CDR3 is made up of 15 amino acids. Germline V gene sequence: CDR1 LNHDA, CDR2 SQIVND (reference sequence). CDR3 residues: CASSQGLAGEGEQFF. The CDR3 DNA is TGTGCCAGTAGTCAGGGACTAGCGGGAGAGGGTGAGCAGTTCTTC.

The chain links TRBV29-1 to TRBJ1-3; the D is unclear. The CDR3 is 14 residues long. The germline V and J ends were trimmed by 4 bases and 0 bases, with 10 bases remaining between them. CDR1 and CDR2 (germline): SQVTM, ANQGSEA. CDR3 protein: CSVVLGNSGNTIYF. The CDR3 DNA reads as TGCAGCGTTGTCCTGGGGAACTCTGGAAACACCATATATTTT. The variable domain in full, with the rest retrieved from reference TRBV29-1 and TRBJ1-3, is SAVISQKPSRDICQRGTSLTIQCQVDSQVTMMFWYRQQPGQSLTLIATANQGSEATYESGFVIDKFPISRPNLTFSTLTVSNMSPEDSSIYLCSVVLGNSGNTIYFGEGSWLTVV.

CDR3 DNA: TGTGCCAGCAGCCCTCAGGGGAGCTCCTATAATTCACCCCTCCACTTT. Its translation: CASSPQGSSYNSPLHF. This chain uses TRBV5-8 with TRBJ1-6; possible D gene TRBD1, 6 bases. From germline, CDR1 is SGHTS and CDR2 YDEGEE. V was trimmed by 4 bases and J by 0 bases, leaving 11 bases between them. The CDR3 contains 16 residues.

The rearrangement joins TRBV11-2 to TRBJ1-2; TRBD1 matches 9 bases. V shed 5 bases and J 4 bases; nucleotides not matched to a gene: 5. CDR1 and CDR2 (germline): SGHAT, FQNNGV. This CDR3 is 14 amino acids long. CDR3 loop: CASSLTGGVYGYTF. CDR3 coding DNA: TGTGCCAGCAGCCTTACAGGGGGCGTCTATGGCTACACCTTC. Based on the CDR3 plus reference TRBV11-2 and TRBJ1-2, the full variable domain is EAGVAQSPRYKIIEKRQSVAFWCNPISGHATLYWYQQILGQGPKLLIQFQNNGVVDDSQLPKDRFSAERLKGVDSTLKIQPAKLEDSAVYLCASSLTGGVYGYTFGSGTRLTVV.

This chain links TRBV6-5 with TRBJ2-1; possibly TRBD2 for D (6 bases). V lost 2 bases to trimming and J lost 2 bases, with 10 bases between them. There are 15 residues in the CDR3. Per the germline V gene, CDR1 is MNHEY and CDR2 is SVGAGI. Here the CDR3 DNA reads TGTGCCAGCAGTTACGACGGGAGTCCCTACAATGAGCAGTTCTTC. Translated, it gives CASSYDGSPYNEQFF.

This clone was detected once. The rearrangement uses TRBV6-4 and TRBJ1-4; D is ambiguous. The germline CDR1 and CDR2 sequences are MRHNA and SNTAGT. The CDR3 consists of 15 residues. The ends were cut back, 2 bases at V and 10 bases at J, with 17 bases in the middle. CDR3 loop: CASSDRAGGEGKLFF. In DNA, the CDR3 is TGTGCCAGCAGTGACCGAGCAGGTGGGGAAGGAAAACTGTTTTTT.

V gene TRBV5-1 combines with J gene TRBJ2-3; 9 nucleotides agree with TRBD2. The J segment lost 4 bases and the V segment lost 5 bases, leaving 8 bases of the junction unmatched. Per germline, CDR1 SGHRS and CDR2 YFSETQ. The length of the CDR3 is 15 residues. The CDR3 nucleotides are TGCGCCAGCAGACCCGGGACTAGCTTTGCAGATACGCAGTATTTT. The encoded protein is CASRPGTSFADTQYF.

The V and J genes are TRBV27 and TRBJ2-1; 13 nucleotides match TRBD2. With V trimmed by 3 bases and J by 7 bases, 6 bases remained unmatched. Germline CDR1 reads MNHEY; CDR2 reads SMNVEV (reference sequence). The CDR3 has 16 residues. The CDR3 is CASSLGTSGRVNEQFF. The CDR3 region has the DNA TGTGCCAGCAGTTTGGGTACTAGCGGGAGGGTGAATGAGCAGTTCTTC.

About this clone: The sample contains more than one DNA sequence encoding this CDR3. V and J are TRBV6-5 and TRBJ1-1, with 10 positions matching TRBD1. Losses at the gene ends were 5 bases for V and 4 bases for J; bases not matched to a gene: 1. This CDR3 has 13 amino acids. Germline values: CDR1 MNHEY, CDR2 SVGAGI. The CDR3 sequence: CASSRTGGTEAFF. For the CDR3, the DNA is TGTGCCAGCAGTCGGACAGGGGGCACTGAAGCTTTCTTT.

This rearrangement joins TRBV15 to TRBJ2-2; D is possibly TRBD1 or TRBD2 (5 bases each). Trimming pared 0 bases from V and 2 bases from J, leaving 10 bases between. CDR1 is LNHNV and CDR2 is YYDKDF in the germline V gene (reference sequence). CDR3 size: 16 residues. The CDR3 nucleotides read TGTGCCACCAGCAGAGATCGGGGCGGTAACACCGGGGAGCTGTTTTTT. Translation gives CATSRDRGGNTGELFF.

The chain employs TRBV4-2 and TRBJ1-5; D remains unclear. The length of the CDR3 is 13 residues. Trimming removed 3 bases at V and 4 bases at J, with 7 bases between. Germline V gene data show CDR1 as LGHNA and CDR2 as YNFKEQ. The CDR3 sequence is CASSQAGNQPQHF. Written as DNA, the CDR3 is TGTGCCAGCAGCCAGGCCGGGAATCAGCCCCAGCATTTT.